This T cell receptor (beta chain) was captured in a study of T cells in Graves' hyperthyroidism and ophthalmopathy. RNA transcripts yielded amplified TCR beta CDR3 regions. A first-round RT-PCR of the TCR CDR3 used the HTBI primer set. TCRdb redid the calling of the multiplex PCR reads with MiXCR, one entry per CDR3 protein. The repertoire consists of over 550,000 distinct CDR3 sequences, with approximately 15% occurring once and the leading ten covering 18%. CDR3 length: 16 residues. Germline CDR1 and CDR2: SEHNR and FQNEAQ (reference sequence). Trimming pared 2 bases from V and 1 base from J, leaving 15 bases between. This clonotype was observed many times. Its antigen is undetermined. Study results and limitations: Model predictions of ophthalmopathy came a median approximately 6.2 months before onset.

This sequence originates from a woman between 18 and 29 years old with Graves' hyperthyroidism. Sequenced material: blood. The rearrangement links TRBV7-9 to TRBJ2-7; no reliable D call. The CDR3 DNA reads TGTGCCAGCAGCTTAAACCCCAGAGGACGATCCTACGAGCAGTACTTC. This gives the protein CASSLNPRGRSYEQYF.